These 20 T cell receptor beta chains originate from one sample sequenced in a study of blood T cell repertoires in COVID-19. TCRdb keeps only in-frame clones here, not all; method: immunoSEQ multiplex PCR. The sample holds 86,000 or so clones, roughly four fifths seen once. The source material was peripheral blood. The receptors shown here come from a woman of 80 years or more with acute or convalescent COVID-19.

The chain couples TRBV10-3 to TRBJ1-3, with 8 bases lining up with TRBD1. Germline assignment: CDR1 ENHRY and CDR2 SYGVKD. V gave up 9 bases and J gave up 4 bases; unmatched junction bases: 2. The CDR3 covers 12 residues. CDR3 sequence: CAMTGEGNTIYF. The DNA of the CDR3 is TGTGCCATGACAGGGGAAGGAAACACCATATATTTT.

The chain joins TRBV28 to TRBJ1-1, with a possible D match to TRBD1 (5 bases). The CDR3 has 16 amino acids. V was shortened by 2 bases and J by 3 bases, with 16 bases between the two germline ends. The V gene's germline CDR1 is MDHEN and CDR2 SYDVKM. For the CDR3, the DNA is TGTGCCAGCAGTTTACTATCGTGGGGAGGGGACACTGAAGCTTTCTTT. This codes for CASSLLSWGGDTEAFF.

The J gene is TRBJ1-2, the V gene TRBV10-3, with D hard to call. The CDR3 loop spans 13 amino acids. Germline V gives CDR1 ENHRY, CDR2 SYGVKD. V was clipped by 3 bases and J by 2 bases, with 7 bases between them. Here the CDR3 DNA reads TGTGCCATCAGTGATCCAGGAAACTATGGCTACACCTTC. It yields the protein CAISDPGNYGYTF.

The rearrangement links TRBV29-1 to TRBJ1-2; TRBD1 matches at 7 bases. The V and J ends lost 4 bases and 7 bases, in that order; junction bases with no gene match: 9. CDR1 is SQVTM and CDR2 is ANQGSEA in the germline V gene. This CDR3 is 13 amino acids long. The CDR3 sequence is CSVAKEGQLGYTF. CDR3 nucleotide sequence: TGCAGCGTTGCTAAGGAGGGACAGCTTGGCTACACCTTC. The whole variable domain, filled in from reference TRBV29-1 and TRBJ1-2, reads SAVISQKPSRDICQRGTSLTIQCQVDSQVTMMFWYRQQPGQSLTLIATANQGSEATYESGFVIDKFPISRPNLTFSTLTVSNMSPEDSSIYLCSVAKEGQLGYTFGSGTRLTVV.

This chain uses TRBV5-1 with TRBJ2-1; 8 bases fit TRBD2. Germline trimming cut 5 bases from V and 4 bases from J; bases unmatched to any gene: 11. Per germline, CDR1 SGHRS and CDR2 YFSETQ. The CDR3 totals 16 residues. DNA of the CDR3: TGCGCCAGCAGGGCCGGGGGCGGGGGGATATACAATGAGCAGTTCTTC. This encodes CASRAGGGGIYNEQFF.

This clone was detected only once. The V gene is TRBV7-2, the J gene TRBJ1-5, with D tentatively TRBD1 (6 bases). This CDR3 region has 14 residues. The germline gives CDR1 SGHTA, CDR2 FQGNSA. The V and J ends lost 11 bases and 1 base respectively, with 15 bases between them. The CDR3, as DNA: TGTGCCTGCCGACCGGGACAAAGCAATCAGCCCCAGCATTTT. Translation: CACRPGQSNQPQHF.

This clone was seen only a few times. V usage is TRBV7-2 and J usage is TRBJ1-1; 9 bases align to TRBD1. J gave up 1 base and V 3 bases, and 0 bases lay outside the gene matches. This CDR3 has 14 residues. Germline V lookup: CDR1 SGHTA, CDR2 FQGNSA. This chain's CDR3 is CASSLGQGNTEAFF. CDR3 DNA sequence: TGTGCCAGCAGCTTGGGACAGGGGAACACTGAAGCTTTCTTT.

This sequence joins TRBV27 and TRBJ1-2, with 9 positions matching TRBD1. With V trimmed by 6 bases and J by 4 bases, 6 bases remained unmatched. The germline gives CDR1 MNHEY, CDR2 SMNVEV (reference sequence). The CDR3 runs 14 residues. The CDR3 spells CASRYRGQGYGYTF. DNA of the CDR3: TGTGCCAGCAGATACAGGGGGCAGGGCTATGGCTACACCTTC.

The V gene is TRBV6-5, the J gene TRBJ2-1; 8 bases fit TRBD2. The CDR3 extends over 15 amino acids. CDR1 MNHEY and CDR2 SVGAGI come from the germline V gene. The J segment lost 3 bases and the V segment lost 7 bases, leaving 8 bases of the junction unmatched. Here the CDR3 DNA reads TGTGCCAGCACGGGGGGGCGGGGCCTCTACAATGAGCAGTTCTTC. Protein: CASTGGRGLYNEQFF.

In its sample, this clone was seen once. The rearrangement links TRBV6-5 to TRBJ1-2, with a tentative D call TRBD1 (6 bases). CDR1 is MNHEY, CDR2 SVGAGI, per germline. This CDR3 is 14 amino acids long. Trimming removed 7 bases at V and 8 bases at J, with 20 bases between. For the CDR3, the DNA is TGTGCCAGCACTAACTGGGGCAGGGGAGAGGGCTACACCTTC. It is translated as CASTNWGRGEGYTF.

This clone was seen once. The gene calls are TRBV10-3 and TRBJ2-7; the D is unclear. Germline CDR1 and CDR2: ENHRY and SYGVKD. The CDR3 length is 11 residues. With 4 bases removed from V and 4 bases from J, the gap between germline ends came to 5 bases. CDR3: CAISVEYEQYF. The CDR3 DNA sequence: TGTGCCATCAGTGTAGAATACGAGCAGTACTTC.

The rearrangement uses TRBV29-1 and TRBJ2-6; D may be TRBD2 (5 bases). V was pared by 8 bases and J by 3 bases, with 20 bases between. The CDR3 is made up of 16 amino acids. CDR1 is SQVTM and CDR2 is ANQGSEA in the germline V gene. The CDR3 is CSPWGVSRCGANVLTF. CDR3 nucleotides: TGCAGCCCGTGGGGAGTCAGCCGATGTGGGGCCAACGTCCTGACTTTC.

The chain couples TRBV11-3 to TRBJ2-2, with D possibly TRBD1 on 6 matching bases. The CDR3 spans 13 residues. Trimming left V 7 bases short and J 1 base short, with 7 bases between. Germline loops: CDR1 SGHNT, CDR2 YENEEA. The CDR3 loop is CASTDRNTGELFF. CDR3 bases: TGTGCCAGCACGGACAGGAACACCGGGGAGCTGTTTTTT.

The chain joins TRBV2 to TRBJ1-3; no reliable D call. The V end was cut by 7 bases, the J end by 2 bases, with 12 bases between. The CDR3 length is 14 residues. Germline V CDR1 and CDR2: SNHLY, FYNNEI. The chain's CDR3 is CASTPGLTGNTIYF. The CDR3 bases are TGTGCCAGCACCCCAGGACTAACTGGAAACACCATATATTTT.

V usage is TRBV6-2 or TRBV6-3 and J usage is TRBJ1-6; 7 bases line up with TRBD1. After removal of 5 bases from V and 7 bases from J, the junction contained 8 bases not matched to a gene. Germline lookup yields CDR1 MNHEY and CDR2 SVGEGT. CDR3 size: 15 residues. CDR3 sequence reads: CASSPGTAKNSPLHF. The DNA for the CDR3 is TGTGCCAGCAGTCCCGGGACAGCGAAAAATTCACCCCTCCACTTT.

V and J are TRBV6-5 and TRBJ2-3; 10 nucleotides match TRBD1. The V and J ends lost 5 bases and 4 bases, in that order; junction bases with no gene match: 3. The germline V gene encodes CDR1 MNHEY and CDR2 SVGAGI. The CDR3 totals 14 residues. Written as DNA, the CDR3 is TGTGCCAGCAGTAGACAGGGGGCCGCAGATACGCAGTATTTT. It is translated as CASSRQGAADTQYF.

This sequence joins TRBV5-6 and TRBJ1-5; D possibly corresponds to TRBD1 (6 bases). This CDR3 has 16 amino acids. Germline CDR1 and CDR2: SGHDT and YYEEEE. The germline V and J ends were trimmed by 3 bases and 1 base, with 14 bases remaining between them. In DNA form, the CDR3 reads TGTGCCAGCAGCTATGAACAGGGAGGGAGCAATCAGCCCCAGCATTTT. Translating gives CASSYEQGGSNQPQHF.

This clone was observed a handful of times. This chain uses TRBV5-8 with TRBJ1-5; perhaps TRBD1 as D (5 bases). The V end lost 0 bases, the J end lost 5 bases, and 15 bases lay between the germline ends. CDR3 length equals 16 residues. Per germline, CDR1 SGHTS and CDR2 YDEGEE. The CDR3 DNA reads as TGTGCCAGCAGCTTGGCCAGGGTTGGTCCTTATCAGCCCCAGCATTTT. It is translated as CASSLARVGPYQPQHF.

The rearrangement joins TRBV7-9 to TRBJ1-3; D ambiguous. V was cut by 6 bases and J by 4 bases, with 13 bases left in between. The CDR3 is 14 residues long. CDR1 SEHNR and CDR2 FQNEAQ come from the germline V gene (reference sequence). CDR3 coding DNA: TGTGCCAGCAGACCTGAGAATTCGGGAAACACCATATATTTT. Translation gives CASRPENSGNTIYF.

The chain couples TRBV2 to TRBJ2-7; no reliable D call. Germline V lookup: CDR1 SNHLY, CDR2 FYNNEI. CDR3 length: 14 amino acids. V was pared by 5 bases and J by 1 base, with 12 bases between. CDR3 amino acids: CASSIPQRSYEQYF. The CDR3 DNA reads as TGTGCCAGCAGTATACCACAGAGATCCTACGAGCAGTACTTC.